This T cell receptor beta chain was documented in a study of cytotoxic CD8 clonotypes in ibrutinib-treated CLL. Concerning this clone: Its specificity is not known.

Profiling relied on immunoSEQ multiplex PCR, and the TCRdb table lists in-frame clones only, not all of them. The sample carries about 140,000 clones, approximately 75% recorded once. Whole-study results and caveats: Progressing and sustained-remission patients had different sampling times. Rare overall, public clonotypes shrank or held steady under therapy.

The germline V and J ends were trimmed by 7 bases and 0 bases, with 9 bases remaining between them. CDR3 length: 13 residues. The germline V gene encodes CDR1 SGHAT and CDR2 FQDESV (reference sequence). The material sequenced was PBMCs, taken after 12 months of ibrutinib treatment. V gene TRBV11-1 combines with J gene TRBJ2-5; tentatively, D is TRBD1 or TRBD2 (5 bases each). The receptor's source is a human donor with chronic lymphocytic leukemia. CDR3 amino acids: CASMGRDQETQYF. The CDR3 DNA is TGTGCCAGCATGGGACGGGACCAAGAGACCCAGTACTTC.